This entry is about one T cell receptor beta chain. Its antigen remains unidentified. Sequenced by immunoSEQ multiplex PCR; TCRdb stores in-frame clones only, minus some. The top ten hold 1.5% to 2.5% of the sample, which has 80,000 to 95,000 clones, about 93% seen once. The CDR3 loop spans 13 amino acids. The germline CDR1 and CDR2 sequences are MGHDK and SYGVNS. V was trimmed by 0 bases and J by 7 bases, leaving 9 bases between them. These data are taken from a study of graft-versus-host responses after intestinal transplantation. About the study: Recipients had multivisceral, liver-intestinal, or isolated intestinal transplants. Induction with anti-thymocyte globulin, then tacrolimus and steroids for around three years, was given to all recipients.

Regarding the study as a whole: The study associated peak circulating GvH clone levels with early post-transplant HvG declines. Ileal or blood samples showed some GvH clones first, and such clones were also found in recipient marrow.

Sequenced here: unstimulated CD8+ T cells sorted from spleen or lymph node cells, sampled before intestinal transplant. The chain combines TRBV25-1 with TRBJ1-1; D uncertain. This clonotype was obtained from a human donor who received an intestinal transplant. CDR3: CASSEYSLGEAFF. In nucleotides, the CDR3 is TGTGCCAGCAGTGAATACTCCCTAGGTGAAGCTTTCTTT.